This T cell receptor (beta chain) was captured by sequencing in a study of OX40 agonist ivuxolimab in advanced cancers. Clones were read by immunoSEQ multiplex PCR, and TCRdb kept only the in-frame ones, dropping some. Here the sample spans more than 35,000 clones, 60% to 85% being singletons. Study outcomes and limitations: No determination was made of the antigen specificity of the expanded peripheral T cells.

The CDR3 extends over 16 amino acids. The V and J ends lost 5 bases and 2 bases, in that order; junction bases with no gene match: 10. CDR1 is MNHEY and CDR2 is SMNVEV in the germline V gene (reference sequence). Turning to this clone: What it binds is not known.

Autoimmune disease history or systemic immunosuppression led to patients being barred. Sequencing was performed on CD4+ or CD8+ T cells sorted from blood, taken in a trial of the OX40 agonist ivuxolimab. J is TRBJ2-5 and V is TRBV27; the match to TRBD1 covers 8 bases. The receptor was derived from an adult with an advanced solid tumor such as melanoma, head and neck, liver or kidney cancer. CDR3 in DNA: TGTGCCAGCAGTCGTACCCAGGGGGCCTGGCAAGAGACCCAGTACTTC. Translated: CASSRTQGAWQETQYF.